This T cell receptor beta chain was identified in a study of T cells in narcolepsy. Study information: Patients with NT1 or NT2 and healthy control donors were enrolled. Study results and caveats: Healthy controls reportedly lacked the autoreactive clonotypes serially found in patients' blood. In some patient and control memory CD4+ samples, autoreactive clones were absent.

Sequencing used immunoSEQ multiplex PCR; TCRdb keeps in-frame clones, though not all of them. This sample has about 43,000 clones, with approximately 89% found just once. As for this clone: Antigen specificity is unknown. Other nucleotide sequences in the sample specify the same CDR3.

The receptor was derived from a human donor with narcolepsy. The sample taken for sequencing was CD45RA- memory CD4+ T cells from PBMCs.

Here the CDR3 reads CASSIGTGGAWGANVLTF. DNA for the CDR3: TGTGCCAGTAGTATAGGGACAGGGGGCGCTTGGGGGGCCAACGTCCTGACTTTC. The chain couples TRBV19 to TRBJ2-6; 11 bases are shared with TRBD1. With V trimmed by 1 base and J by 4 bases, 6 bases remained unmatched. This CDR3 spans 18 amino acids. Germline CDR1 and CDR2: LNHDA and SQIVND (reference sequence). The full variable domain, in which reference TRBV19 and TRBJ2-6 provide the parts outside the CDR3, is DGGITQSPKYLFRKEGQNVTLSCEQNLNHDAMYWYRQDPGQGLRLIYYSQIVNDFQKGDIAEGYSVSREKKESFPLTVTSAQKNPTAFYLCASSIGTGGAWGANVLTFGAGSRLTVL.